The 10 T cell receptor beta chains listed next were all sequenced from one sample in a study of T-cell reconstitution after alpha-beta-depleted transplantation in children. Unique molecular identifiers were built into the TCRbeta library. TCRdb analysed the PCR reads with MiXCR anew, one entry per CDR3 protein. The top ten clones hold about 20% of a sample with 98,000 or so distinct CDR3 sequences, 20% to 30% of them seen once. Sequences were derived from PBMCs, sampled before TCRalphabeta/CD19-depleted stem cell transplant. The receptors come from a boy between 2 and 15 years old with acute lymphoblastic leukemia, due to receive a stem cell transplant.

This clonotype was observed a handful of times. In DNA form, the CDR3 reads TGTGCCAGCAGTGATCCGCCCCAGCGGTATGGGGACGAGCAGTACTTC. It codes for CASSDPPQRYGDEQYF. This chain joins TRBV25-1 and TRBJ2-7; a possible D gene is TRBD2 (5 bases). V was clipped by 3 bases and J by 5 bases, with 20 bases between them. This CDR3 has 16 residues. Per germline, CDR1 MGHDK and CDR2 SYGVNS.

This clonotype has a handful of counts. The CDR3 here is CASRETGAANEKLFF. The CDR3 bases are TGTGCCAGCAGGGAGACAGGGGCGGCTAATGAAAAACTGTTTTTT. V and J are TRBV7-2 and TRBJ1-4, with 8 positions matching TRBD1. CDR3 length: 15 amino acids. With V trimmed by 6 bases and J by 3 bases, 6 bases remained unmatched. Germline V CDR1 and CDR2: SGHTA, FQGNSA.

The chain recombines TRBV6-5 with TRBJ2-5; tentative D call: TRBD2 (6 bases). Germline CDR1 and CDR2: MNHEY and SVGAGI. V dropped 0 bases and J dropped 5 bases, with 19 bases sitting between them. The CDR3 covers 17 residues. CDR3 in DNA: TGTGCCAGCAGTTACTCGATGGGCGGAGGGACTTGGGAGACCCAGTACTTC. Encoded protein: CASSYSMGGGTWETQYF.

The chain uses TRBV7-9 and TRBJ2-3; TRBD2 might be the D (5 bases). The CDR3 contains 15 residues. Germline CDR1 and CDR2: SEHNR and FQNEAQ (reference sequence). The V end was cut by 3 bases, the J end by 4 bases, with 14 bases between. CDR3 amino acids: CASSFLSGEADTQYF. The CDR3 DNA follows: TGTGCCAGCAGCTTCTTGAGCGGAGAGGCAGATACGCAGTATTTT.

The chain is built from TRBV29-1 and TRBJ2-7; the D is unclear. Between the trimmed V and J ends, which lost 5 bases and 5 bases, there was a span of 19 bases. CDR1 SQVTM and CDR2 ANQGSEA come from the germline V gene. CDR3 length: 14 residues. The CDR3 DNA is TGCAGCGTTTCGACCTTATGGCGGAATAACGAGCAGTACTTC. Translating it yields CSVSTLWRNNEQYF.

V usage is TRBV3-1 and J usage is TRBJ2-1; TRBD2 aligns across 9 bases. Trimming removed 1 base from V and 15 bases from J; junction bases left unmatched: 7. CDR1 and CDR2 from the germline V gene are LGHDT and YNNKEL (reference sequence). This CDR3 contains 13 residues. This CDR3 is CASSQAGGRGGFF. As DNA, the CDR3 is TGTGCCAGCAGCCAAGCCGGCGGGAGGGGAGGGTTCTTC.

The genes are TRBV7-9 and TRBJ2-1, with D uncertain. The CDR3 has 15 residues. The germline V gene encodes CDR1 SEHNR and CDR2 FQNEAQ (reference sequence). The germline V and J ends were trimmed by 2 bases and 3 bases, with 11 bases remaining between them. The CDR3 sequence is CASSLSESNYNEQFF. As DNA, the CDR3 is TGTGCCAGCAGCTTATCGGAGTCAAACTACAATGAGCAGTTCTTC.

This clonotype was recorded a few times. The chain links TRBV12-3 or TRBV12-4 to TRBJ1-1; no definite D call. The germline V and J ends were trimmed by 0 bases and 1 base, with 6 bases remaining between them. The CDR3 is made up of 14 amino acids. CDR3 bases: TGTGCCAGCAGTTTAGCGCTTGGGAACACTGAAGCTTTCTTT. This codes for CASSLALGNTEAFF.

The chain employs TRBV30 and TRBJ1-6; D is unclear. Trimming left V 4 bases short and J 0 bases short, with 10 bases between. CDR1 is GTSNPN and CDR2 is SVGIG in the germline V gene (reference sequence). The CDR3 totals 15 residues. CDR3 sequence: CAWNDINSYNSPLHF. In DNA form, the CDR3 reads TGTGCCTGGAACGACATAAACTCCTATAATTCACCCCTCCACTTT.

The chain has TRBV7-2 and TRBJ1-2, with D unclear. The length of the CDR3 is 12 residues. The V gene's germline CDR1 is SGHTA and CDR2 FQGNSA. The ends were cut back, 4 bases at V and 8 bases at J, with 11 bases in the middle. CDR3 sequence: CASSSGVGGYTF. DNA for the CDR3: TGTGCCAGCAGCTCCGGAGTGGGAGGCTACACCTTC.